This T cell receptor beta chain was retrieved from a study of PD-1 blockade in mismatch repair-deficient tumors. Study-level information: All were previously treated, progressing patients with over 9 mismatch repair-deficient cancer types.

Regarding the study as a whole: Rapid post-treatment expansion, then contraction, generally preceding radiologic response, marked tumor-resident clones.

Details on this clone: What it recognizes is unknown.

Only in-frame clones appear in the TCRdb table, and some are missing; sequencing was by immunoSEQ multiplex PCR. The sample holds about 34,000 clones, about 85% seen once. The CDR3 length is 15 residues. With 3 bases removed from V and 0 bases from J, the gap between germline ends came to 11 bases. Germline V lookup: CDR1 SGHRS, CDR2 YFSETQ. PCR or immunohistochemistry showed mismatch repair deficiency in every enrolled patient. TCR sequencing covered three patients who responded to pembrolizumab. The sample here was PBMCs, taken roughly 6 weeks after starting pembrolizumab. This receptor was taken from an adult with mismatch repair-deficient cancer. V usage is TRBV5-1 and J usage is TRBJ2-3; TRBD1 might be the D (6 bases). The CDR3 sequence: CASSYWTASTDTQYF. The CDR3 DNA reads TGCGCCAGCAGCTACTGGACAGCTAGCACAGATACGCAGTATTTT.